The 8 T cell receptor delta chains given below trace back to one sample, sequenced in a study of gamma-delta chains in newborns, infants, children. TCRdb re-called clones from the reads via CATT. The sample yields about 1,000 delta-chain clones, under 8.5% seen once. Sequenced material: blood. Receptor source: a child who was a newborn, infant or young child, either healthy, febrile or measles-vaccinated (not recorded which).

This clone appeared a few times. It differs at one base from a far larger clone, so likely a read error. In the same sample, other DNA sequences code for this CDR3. CDR3 sequence reads: CACEGDKLIF. The CDR3 DNA sequence: TGTGCCTGTGAGGGGGATAAGCTCATCTTT. The rearrangement uses TRDV2 and TRDJ1, with 8 bases that match TRDD3. Looked up from germline, CDR1 is GEAIGNYY and CDR2 is EKD. The CDR3 length is 10 residues.

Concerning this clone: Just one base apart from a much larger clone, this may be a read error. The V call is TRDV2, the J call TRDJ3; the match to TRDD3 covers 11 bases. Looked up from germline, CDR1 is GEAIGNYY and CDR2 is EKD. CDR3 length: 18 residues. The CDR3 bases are TGTGCCCGTGACAGTACTGGGGGATACTCCTGGGACACCCGACAGATGTTTTTC. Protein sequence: CARDSTGGYSWDTRQMFF.

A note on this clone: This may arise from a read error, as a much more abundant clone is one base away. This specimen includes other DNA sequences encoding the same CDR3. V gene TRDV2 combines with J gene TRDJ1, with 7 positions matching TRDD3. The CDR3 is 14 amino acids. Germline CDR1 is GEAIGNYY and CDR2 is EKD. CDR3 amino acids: CACDSVGDTDKLIF. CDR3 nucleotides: TGTGCCTGTGACTCTGTGGGGGACACAGATAAACTCATCTTT.

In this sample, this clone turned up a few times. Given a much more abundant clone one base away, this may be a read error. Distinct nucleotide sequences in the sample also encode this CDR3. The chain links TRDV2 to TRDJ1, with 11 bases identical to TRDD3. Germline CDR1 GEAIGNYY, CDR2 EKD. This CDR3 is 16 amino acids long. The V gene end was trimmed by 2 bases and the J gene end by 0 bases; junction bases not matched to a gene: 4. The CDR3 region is CACDILGDTYTDKLIF. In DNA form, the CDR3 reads TGTGCCTGTGACATATTGGGGGATACGTACACCGATAAACTCATCTTT.

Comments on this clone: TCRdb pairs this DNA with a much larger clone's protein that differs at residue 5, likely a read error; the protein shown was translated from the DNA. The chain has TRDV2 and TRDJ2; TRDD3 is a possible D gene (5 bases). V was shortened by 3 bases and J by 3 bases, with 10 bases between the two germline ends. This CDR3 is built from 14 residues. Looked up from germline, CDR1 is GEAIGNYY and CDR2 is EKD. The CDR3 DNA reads TGTGCCTGTGACGAGGTGGGGATGACAGCACAACTCTTCTTT. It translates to CACDEVGMTAQLFF.

The CDR3 here is CACGWGSSWDTRQMFF. CDR3 sequence (DNA): TGTGCCTGTGGCTGGGGGAGCTCCTGGGACACCCGACAGATGTTTTTC. V usage is TRDV2 and J usage is TRDJ3; 8 nucleotides match TRDD3. TCRdb does not report a J gene; here it was assigned by matching the DNA to germline references. This CDR3 is built from 16 residues. Trimming removed 5 bases from V and 0 bases from J; junction bases left unmatched: 2. In germline, CDR1 is GEAIGNYY, CDR2 EKD.

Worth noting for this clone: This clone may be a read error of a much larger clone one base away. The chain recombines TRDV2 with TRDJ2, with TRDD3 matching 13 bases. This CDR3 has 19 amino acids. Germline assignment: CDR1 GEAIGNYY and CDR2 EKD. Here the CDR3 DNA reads TGTTCCTGTGACCCCTTACTGGGGGATACGGGGTATAAGACAGCACAACTCTTCTTT. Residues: CSCDPLLGDTGYKTAQLFF.

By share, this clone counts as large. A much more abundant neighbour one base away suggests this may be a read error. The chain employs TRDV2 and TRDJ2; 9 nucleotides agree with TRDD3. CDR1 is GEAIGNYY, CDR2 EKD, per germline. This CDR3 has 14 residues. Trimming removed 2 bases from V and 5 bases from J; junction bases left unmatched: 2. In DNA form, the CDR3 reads TGTGCCTGTGACATGCTGGGGGATACAGCACAACTCTTCTTT. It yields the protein CACDMLGDTAQLFF.